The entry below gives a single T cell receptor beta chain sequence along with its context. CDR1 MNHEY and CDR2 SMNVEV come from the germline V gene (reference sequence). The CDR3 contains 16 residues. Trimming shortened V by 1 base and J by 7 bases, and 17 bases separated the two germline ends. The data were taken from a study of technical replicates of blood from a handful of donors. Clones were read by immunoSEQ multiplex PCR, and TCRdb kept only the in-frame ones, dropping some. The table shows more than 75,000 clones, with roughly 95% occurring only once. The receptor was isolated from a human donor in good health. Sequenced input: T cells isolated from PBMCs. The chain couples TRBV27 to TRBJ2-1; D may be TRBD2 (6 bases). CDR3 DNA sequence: TGTGCCAGCAGTTTATTAGGGCGACTAGAGGGGAATGAGCAGTTCTTC. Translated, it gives CASSLLGRLEGNEQFF.